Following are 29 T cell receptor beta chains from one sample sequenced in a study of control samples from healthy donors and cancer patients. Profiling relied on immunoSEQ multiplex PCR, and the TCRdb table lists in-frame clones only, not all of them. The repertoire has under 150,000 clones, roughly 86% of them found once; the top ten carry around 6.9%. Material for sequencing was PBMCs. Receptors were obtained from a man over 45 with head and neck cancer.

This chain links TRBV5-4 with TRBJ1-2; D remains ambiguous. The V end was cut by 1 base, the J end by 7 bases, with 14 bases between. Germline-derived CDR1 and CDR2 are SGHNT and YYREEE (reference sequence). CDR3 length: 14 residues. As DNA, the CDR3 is TGTGCCAGCAGCTTGTACGGGGTGGAAACTGGCTACACCTTC. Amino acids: CASSLYGVETGYTF.

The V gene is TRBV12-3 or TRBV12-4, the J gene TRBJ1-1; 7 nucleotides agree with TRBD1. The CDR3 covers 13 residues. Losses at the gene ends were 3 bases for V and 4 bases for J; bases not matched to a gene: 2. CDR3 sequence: CASSLDRSTEAFF. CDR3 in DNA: TGTGCCAGCAGTTTGGACAGGAGCACTGAAGCTTTCTTT.

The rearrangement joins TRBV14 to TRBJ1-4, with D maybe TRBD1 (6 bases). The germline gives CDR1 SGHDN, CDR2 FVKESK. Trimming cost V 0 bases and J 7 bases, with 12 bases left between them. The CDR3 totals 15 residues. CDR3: CASSQEQGVVEKLFF. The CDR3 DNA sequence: TGTGCCAGCAGCCAAGAACAGGGAGTAGTTGAAAAACTGTTTTTT.

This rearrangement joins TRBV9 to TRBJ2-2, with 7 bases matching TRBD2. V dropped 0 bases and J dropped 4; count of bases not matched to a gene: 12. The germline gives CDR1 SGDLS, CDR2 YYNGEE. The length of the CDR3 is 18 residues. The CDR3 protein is CASSVGAPGGGSTGELFF. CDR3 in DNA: TGTGCCAGCAGCGTAGGAGCCCCCGGGGGAGGGTCCACCGGGGAGCTGTTTTTT.

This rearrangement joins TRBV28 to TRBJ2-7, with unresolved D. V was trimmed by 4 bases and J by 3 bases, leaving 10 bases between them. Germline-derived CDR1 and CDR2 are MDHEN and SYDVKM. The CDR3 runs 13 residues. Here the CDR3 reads CASSSPSLYEQYF. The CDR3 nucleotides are TGTGCCAGCAGTTCTCCCTCCCTCTACGAGCAGTACTTC.

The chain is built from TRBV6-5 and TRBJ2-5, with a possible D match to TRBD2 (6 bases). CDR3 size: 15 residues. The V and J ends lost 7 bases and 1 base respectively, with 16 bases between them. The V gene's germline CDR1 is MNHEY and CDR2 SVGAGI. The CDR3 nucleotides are TGTGCCAGCACCCATCCGGCGGGGAGCCAAGAGACCCAGTACTTC. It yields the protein CASTHPAGSQETQYF.

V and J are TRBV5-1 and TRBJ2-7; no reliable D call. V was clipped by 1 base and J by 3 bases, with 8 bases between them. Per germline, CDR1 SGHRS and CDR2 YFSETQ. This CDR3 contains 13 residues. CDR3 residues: CASSLNGNYEQYF. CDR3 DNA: TGCGCCAGCAGCTTGAACGGCAACTACGAGCAGTACTTC.

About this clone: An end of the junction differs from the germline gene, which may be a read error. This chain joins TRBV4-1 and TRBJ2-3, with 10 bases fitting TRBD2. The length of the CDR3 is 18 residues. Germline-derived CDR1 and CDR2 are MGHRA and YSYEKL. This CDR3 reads CARSRQSGGGPSTDTQYF. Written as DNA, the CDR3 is TGCGCCCGCAGTCGCCAGAGCGGGGGGGGTCCTAGCACAGATACGCAGTATTTT.

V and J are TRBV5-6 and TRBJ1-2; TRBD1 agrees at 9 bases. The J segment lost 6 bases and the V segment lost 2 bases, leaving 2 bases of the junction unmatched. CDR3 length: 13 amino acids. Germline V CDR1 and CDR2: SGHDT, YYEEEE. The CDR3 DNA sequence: TGTGCCAGCAGCTTAGACAGGGGGGATGGCTACACCTTC. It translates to CASSLDRGDGYTF.

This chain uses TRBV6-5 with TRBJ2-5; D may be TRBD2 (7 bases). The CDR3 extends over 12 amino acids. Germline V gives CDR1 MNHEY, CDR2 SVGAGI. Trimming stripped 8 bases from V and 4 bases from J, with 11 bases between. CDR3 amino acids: CASQGRGETQYF. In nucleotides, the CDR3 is TGTGCCAGCCAGGGGAGGGGAGAGACCCAGTACTTC.

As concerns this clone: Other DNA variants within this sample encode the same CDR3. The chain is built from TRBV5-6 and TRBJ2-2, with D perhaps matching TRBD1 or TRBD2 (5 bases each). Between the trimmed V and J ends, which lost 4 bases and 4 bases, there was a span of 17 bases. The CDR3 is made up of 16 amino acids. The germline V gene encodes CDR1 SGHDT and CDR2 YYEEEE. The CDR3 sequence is CASSPNGGQGTGELFF. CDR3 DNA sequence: TGTGCCAGCAGCCCAAACGGCGGGCAGGGCACCGGGGAGCTGTTTTTT.

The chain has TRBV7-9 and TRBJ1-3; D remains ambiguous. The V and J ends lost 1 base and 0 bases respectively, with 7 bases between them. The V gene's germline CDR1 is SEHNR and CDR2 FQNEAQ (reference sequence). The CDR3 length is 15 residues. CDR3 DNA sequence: TGTGCCAGCAGCTTAGGACACCTCTCTGGAAACACCATATATTTT. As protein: CASSLGHLSGNTIYF.

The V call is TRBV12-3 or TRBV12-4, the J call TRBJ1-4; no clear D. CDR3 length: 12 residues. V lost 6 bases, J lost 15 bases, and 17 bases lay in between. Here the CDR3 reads CASSSDGLMVFF. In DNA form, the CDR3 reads TGTGCCAGCAGCTCGGACGGCTTGATGGTGTTTTTT.

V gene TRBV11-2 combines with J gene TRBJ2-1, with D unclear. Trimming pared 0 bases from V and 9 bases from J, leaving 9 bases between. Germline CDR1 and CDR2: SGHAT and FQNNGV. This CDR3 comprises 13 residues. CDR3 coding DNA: TGTGCCAGCAGCTTAGAGTCCGGTGGTGAGCAGTTCTTC. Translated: CASSLESGGEQFF.

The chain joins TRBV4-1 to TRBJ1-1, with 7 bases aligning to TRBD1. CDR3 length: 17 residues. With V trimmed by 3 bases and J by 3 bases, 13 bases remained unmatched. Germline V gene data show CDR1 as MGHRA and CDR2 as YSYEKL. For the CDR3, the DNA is TGCGCCAGCAGCCAGGCCCTCAGGGGGTCCCTGGACACTGAAGCTTTCTTT. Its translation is CASSQALRGSLDTEAFF.

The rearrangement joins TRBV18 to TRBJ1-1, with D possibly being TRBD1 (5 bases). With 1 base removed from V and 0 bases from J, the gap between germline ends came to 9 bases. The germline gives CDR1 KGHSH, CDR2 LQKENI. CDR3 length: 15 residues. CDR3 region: CASSPQGSVNTEAFF. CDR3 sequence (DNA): TGTGCCAGCTCACCACAGGGGTCGGTGAACACTGAAGCTTTCTTT.

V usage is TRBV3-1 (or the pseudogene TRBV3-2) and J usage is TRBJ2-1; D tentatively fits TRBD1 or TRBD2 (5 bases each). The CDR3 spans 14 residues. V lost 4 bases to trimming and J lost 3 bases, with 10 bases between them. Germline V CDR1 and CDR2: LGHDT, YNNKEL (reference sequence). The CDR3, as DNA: TGTGCCAGCAGCCCCAGGGACCTCTACAATGAGCAGTTCTTC. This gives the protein CASSPRDLYNEQFF.

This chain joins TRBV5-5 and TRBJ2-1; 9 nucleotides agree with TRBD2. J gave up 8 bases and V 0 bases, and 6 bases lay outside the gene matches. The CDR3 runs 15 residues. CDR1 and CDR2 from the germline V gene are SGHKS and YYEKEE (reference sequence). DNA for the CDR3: TGTGCCAGCAGCTTGGTTTGGGCGGGAGGGGATGAGCAGTTCTTC. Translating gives CASSLVWAGGDEQFF.

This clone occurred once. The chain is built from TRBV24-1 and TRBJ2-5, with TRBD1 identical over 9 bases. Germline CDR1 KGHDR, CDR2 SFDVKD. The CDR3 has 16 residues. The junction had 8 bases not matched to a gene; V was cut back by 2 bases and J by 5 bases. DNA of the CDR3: TGTGCCACCAGTGATTCCAGCGGACAGGGGTGGGAGACCCAGTACTTC. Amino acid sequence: CATSDSSGQGWETQYF.

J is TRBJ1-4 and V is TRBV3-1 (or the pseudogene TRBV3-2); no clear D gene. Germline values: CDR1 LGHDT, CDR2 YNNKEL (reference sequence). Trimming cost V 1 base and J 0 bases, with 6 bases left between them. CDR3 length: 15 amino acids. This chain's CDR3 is CASSQVSATNEKLFF. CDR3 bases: TGTGCCAGCAGCCAAGTGTCTGCAACTAATGAAAAACTGTTTTTT.

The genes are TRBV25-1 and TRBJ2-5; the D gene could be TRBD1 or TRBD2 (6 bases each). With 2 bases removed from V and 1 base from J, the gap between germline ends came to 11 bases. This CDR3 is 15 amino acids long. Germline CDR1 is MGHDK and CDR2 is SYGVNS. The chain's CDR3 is CASSEGGTIQETQYF. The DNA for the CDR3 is TGTGCCAGCAGTGAAGGAGGGACAATCCAAGAGACCCAGTACTTC.

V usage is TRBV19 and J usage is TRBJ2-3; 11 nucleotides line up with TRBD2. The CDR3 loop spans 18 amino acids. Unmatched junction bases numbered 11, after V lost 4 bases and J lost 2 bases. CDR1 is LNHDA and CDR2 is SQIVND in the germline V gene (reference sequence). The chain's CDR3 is CASSNGLAGGPITDTQYF. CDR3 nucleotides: TGTGCCAGTAGTAACGGGCTAGCGGGAGGCCCTATCACAGATACGCAGTATTTT.

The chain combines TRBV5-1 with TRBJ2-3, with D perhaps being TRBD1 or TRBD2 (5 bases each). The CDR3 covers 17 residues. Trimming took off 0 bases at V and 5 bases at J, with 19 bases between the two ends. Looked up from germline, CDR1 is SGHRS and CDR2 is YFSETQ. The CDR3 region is CASSLGGRRVLRDTQYF. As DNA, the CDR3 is TGCGCCAGCAGCTTGGGGGGACGCCGGGTTTTACGAGATACGCAGTATTTT.

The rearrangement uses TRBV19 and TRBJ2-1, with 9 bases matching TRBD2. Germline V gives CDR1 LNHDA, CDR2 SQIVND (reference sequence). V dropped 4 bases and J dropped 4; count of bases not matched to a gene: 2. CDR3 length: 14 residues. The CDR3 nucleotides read TGTGCCAGTAGTAGAGCGGGGGGTTACAATGAGCAGTTCTTC. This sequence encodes CASSRAGGYNEQFF.

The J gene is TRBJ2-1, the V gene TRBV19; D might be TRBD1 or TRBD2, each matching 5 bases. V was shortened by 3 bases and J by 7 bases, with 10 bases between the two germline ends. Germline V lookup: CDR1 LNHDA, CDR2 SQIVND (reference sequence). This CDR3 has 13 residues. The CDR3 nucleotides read TGTGCCAGTAGTATCGGGGCAGGTAATGAGCAGTTCTTC. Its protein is CASSIGAGNEQFF.

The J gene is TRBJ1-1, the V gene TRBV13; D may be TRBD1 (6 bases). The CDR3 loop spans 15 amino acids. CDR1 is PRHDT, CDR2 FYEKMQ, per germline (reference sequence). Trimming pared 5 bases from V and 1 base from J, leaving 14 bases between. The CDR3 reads CASSTRGGENTEAFF. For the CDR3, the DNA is TGTGCCAGCAGCACCCGGGGGGGCGAGAACACTGAAGCTTTCTTT.

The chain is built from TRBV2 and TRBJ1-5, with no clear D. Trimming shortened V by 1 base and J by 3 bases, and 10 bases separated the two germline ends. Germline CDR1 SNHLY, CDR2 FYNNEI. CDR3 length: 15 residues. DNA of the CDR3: TGTGCCAGCAGTGAAGAAGGCAGGAACAATCAGCCCCAGCATTTT. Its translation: CASSEEGRNNQPQHF.

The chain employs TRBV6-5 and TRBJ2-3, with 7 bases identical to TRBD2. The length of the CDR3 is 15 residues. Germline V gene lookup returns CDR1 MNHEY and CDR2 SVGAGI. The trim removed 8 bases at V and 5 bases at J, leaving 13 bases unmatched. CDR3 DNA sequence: TGTGCCAGCTCCCCTCGTGGGGCTAGCGGAGATACGCAGTATTTT. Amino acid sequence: CASSPRGASGDTQYF.

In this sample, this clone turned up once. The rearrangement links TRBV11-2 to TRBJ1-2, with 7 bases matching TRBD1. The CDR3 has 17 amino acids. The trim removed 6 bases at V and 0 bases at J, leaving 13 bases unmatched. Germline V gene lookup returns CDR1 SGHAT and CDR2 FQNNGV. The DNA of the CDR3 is TGTGCCAGCAGGGGGAACAGGGGAAGAAAGGCTAACTATGGCTACACCTTC. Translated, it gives CASRGNRGRKANYGYTF.